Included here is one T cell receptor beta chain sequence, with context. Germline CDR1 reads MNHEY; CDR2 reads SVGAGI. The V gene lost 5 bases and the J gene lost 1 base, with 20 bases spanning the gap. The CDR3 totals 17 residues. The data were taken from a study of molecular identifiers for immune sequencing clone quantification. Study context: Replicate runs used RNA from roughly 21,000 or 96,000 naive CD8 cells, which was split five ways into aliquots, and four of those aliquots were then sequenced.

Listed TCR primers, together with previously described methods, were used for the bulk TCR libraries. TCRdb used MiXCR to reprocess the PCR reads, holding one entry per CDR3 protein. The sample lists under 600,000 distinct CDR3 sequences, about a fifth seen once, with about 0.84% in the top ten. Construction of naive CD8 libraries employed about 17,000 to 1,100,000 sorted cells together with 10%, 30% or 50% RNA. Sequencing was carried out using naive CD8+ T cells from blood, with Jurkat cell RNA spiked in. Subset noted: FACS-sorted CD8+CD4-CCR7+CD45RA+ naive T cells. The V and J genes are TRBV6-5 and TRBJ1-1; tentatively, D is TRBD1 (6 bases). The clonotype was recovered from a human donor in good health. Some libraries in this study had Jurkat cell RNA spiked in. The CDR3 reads CASSPAQGPKSNTEAFF. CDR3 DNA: TGTGCCAGCAGTCCCGCACAGGGTCCTAAGTCGAACACTGAAGCTTTCTTT.